The 14 T cell receptor beta chains listed next were all sequenced from one sample in a study of T cell changes during pregnancy in multiple sclerosis. TCRdb's copy holds only in-frame clones and misses some; the assay was immunoSEQ multiplex PCR. The table has around 30,000 clones, 89% seen once; the top ten hold over 9.5%. Material: CD8+ T cells from peripheral blood mononuclear cells, obtained in the second trimester of pregnancy. The origin of the receptors is a female donor with multiple sclerosis, enrolled in a pregnancy study.

The J gene is TRBJ2-1, the V gene TRBV5-8, with no clear D. The germline gives CDR1 SGHTS, CDR2 YDEGEE. V was trimmed by 4 bases and J by 4 bases, leaving 6 bases between them. The CDR3 runs 12 residues. The CDR3 DNA reads TGTGCCAGCAGCGCCCAGTACAATGAGCAGTTCTTC. Translation gives CASSAQYNEQFF.

This clone appeared a single time. The J gene is TRBJ1-2, the V gene TRBV6-1; TRBD1 is a possible D gene (6 bases). Trimming removed 2 bases at V and 4 bases at J, with 17 bases between. CDR1 is MNHNS and CDR2 is SASEGT in the germline V gene. The CDR3 has 16 amino acids. The CDR3 loop is CASSELGGGSGYGYTF. The CDR3 region has the DNA TGTGCCAGCAGTGAATTGGGGGGGGGCAGCGGCTATGGCTACACCTTC.

The chain couples TRBV5-1 to TRBJ1-2; the match to TRBD1 covers 8 bases. With 4 bases clipped from V and 0 bases from J, the junction kept 5 bases outside the gene matches. Per the germline V gene, CDR1 is SGHRS and CDR2 is YFSETQ. The CDR3 extends over 15 amino acids. The CDR3 protein is CASSPDRVANYGYTF. The CDR3 DNA follows: TGCGCCAGCAGCCCGGACAGGGTAGCTAACTATGGCTACACCTTC. Full variable domain (missing parts from reference TRBV5-1 and TRBJ1-2): KAGVTQTPRYLIKTRGQQVTLSCSPISGHRSVSWYQQTPGQGLQFLFEYFSETQRNKGNFPGRFSGRQFSNSRSEMNVSTLELGDSALYLCASSPDRVANYGYTFGSGTRLTVV.

This chain joins TRBV6-4 and TRBJ2-2; no firm D call. Trimming removed 3 bases at V and 4 bases at J, with 6 bases between. CDR3 size: 13 residues. Germline values: CDR1 MRHNA, CDR2 SNTAGT. CDR3 bases: TGTGCCAGCAGTGAGGGCAGCACCGGGGAGCTGTTTTTT. Translated, it gives CASSEGSTGELFF.

The chain has TRBV19 and TRBJ1-3; no definite D call. The CDR3 has 15 residues. The germline V gene encodes CDR1 LNHDA and CDR2 SQIVND (reference sequence). Trimming removed 2 bases from V and 9 bases from J, with 17 bases in between. The CDR3 reads CASSIRGRAVGTIYF. Here the CDR3 DNA reads TGTGCCAGTAGTATACGCGGCAGAGCTGTCGGCACCATATATTTT.

V gene TRBV7-9 combines with J gene TRBJ2-2; D is possibly TRBD2 (5 bases). This CDR3 comprises 13 residues. The V end was cut by 2 bases, the J end by 6 bases, with 7 bases between. Germline CDR1 SEHNR, CDR2 FQNEAQ (reference sequence). The CDR3 loop reads CASSLPGAGELFF. As DNA, the CDR3 is TGTGCCAGCAGCTTACCCGGGGCCGGGGAGCTGTTTTTT.

The V gene is TRBV2, the J gene TRBJ2-1, with 13 bases lining up with TRBD2. Germline CDR1 and CDR2: SNHLY and FYNNEI. The CDR3 has 14 amino acids. Germline trimming cut 4 bases from V and 8 bases from J; bases unmatched to any gene: 2. This CDR3 reads CASSGTSGSYEQFF. The CDR3 coding sequence is TGTGCCAGCAGTGGGACTAGCGGGAGTTATGAGCAGTTCTTC.

V usage is TRBV27 and J usage is TRBJ2-1, with 7 bases fitting TRBD1. The CDR3 runs 16 residues. The V gene end was trimmed by 4 bases and the J gene end by 7 bases; junction bases not matched to a gene: 13. CDR1 and CDR2 from the germline V gene are MNHEY and SMNVEV (reference sequence). CDR3 sequence reads: CASSYSTGDVLNEQFF. The CDR3 bases are TGTGCCAGCAGTTACTCCACAGGGGACGTCTTAAATGAGCAGTTCTTC.

This chain joins TRBV13 and TRBJ2-5; TRBD2 is a possible D gene (7 bases). Trimming cost V 5 bases and J 5 bases, with 15 bases left between them. CDR3 length: 14 amino acids. The germline V gene encodes CDR1 PRHDT and CDR2 FYEKMQ (reference sequence). This chain's CDR3 is CASSASGGLETQYF. CDR3 bases: TGTGCCAGCAGCGCATCCGGGGGGCTGGAGACCCAGTACTTC.

This chain uses TRBV5-1 with TRBJ2-4; TRBD1 agrees at 10 bases. From germline, CDR1 is SGHRS and CDR2 YFSETQ. After removal of 0 bases from V and 1 base from J, the junction contained 13 bases not matched to a gene. There are 20 residues in the CDR3. The CDR3 DNA reads as TGCGCCAGCAGCTTGGCTAGGGACAGGGGTTTTTCGTTGGCCAAAAACATTCAGTACTTC. Its translation is CASSLARDRGFSLAKNIQYF.

The chain links TRBV7-3 to TRBJ2-2; D unresolved. The CDR3 totals 13 residues. V lost 6 bases, J lost 4 bases, and 9 bases lay in between. Germline V gives CDR1 SGHTA, CDR2 FQGTGA. The CDR3 sequence: CASSMAVTGELFF. In nucleotides, the CDR3 is TGTGCCAGCAGTATGGCGGTCACCGGGGAGCTGTTTTTT. Full variable domain (missing parts from reference TRBV7-3 and TRBJ2-2): GAGVSQTPSNKVTEKGKYVELRCDPISGHTALYWYRQSLGQGPEFLIYFQGTGAADDSGLPNDRFFAVRPEGSVSTLKIQRTERGDSAVYLCASSMAVTGELFFGEGSRLTVL.

V and J are TRBV27 and TRBJ2-7, with D unresolved. CDR1 and CDR2 from the germline V gene are MNHEY and SMNVEV (reference sequence). The germline V and J ends were trimmed by 0 bases and 4 bases, with 7 bases remaining between them. There are 13 residues in the CDR3. The CDR3 loop is CASSLSDGYEQYF. CDR3 nucleotide sequence: TGTGCCAGCAGTTTATCAGACGGGTACGAGCAGTACTTC.

V and J are TRBV29-1 and TRBJ2-3; TRBD2 aligns across 13 bases. CDR1 and CDR2 from the germline V gene are SQVTM and ANQGSEA. With V trimmed by 6 bases and J by 4 bases, 13 bases remained unmatched. This CDR3 has 17 amino acids. The CDR3 loop reads CSVKARTSGRSADTQYF. Written as DNA, the CDR3 is TGCAGCGTGAAAGCCAGGACTAGCGGGAGATCGGCAGATACGCAGTATTTT.

The rearrangement links TRBV7-9 to TRBJ1-2; D is perhaps TRBD1 (5 bases). Germline loops: CDR1 SEHNR, CDR2 FQNEAQ (reference sequence). The CDR3 is made up of 15 amino acids. Trimming cost V 5 bases and J 6 bases, with 19 bases left between them. The CDR3 loop reads CASSLSFRQGDGYTF. For the CDR3, the DNA is TGTGCCAGCAGCCTTTCCTTTCGGCAGGGTGATGGCTACACCTTC.